The source of this T cell receptor (beta chain) is a study of breast tumors, draining lymph nodes, adjacent tissues. Regarding the study as a whole: Tumor T cell lymph node origin was a supported hypothesis, not proven. Compared with basal-like, luminal-like tumors shared significantly more repertoire with nontumor tissue. The data were judged consistent with most tumor T cells coming from lymph node and expanding in tumor. Compared with lymph nodes, tumors were less diverse; compared with nontumor tissue, more.

The CDR3 sequence is 14 residues long. Trimming took 1 base from V and 5 from J, leaving 10 bases between them. Germline V CDR1 and CDR2: SGHDN, FVKESK. This clonotype was detected many times. What it recognizes is unknown. Samples came from axillary lymph nodes draining the breast cancer. MiXCR, run by TCRdb on the multiplex PCR reads, gives a single entry per CDR3 protein. The sample records around 120,000 distinct CDR3 sequences, approximately 20% being singletons. This chain joins TRBV14 and TRBJ2-3, with D perhaps given as TRBD1 or TRBD2 (6 bases each). The sequenced material came from axillary lymph node tissue. The clonotype comes from a female donor with breast cancer. Some clones in this sample may be carry-over from other donors' samples. The CDR3 sequence: CASSQGGAGDTQYF. In DNA, the CDR3 is TGTGCCAGCAGCCAAGGGGGGGCAGGAGATACGCAGTATTTT.